The sequence of this TCR beta chain was determined in a study of cytomegalovirus exposure and HLA in healthy donors. Study details: Earlier sequencing of some 190 million T cells yielded nearly 120 million unique TCR beta sequences.

About this clone: Antigen: not known.

Study outcomes and limitations: Many donors carried some public TCRs, although rarity characterized most TCR sequences.

It was with 60 Vbeta and 13 Jbeta primers that the PCR ran. The assay was immunoSEQ multiplex PCR, and TCRdb's table has in-frame clones only and misses some. The sample has tens of thousands of clones. Source material: PBMCs. The receptor comes from a woman between 40 and 50 years old in good health and CMV-seropositive.

CDR3 protein: CASSLNFGLARDTQYF. Written as DNA, the CDR3 is TGTGCCAGCAGTTTAAATTTTGGACTAGCGAGAGATACGCAGTATTTT. J is TRBJ2-3 and V is TRBV27; 9 bases map to TRBD2. With V trimmed by 2 bases and J by 5 bases, 8 bases remained unmatched. The germline V gene encodes CDR1 MNHEY and CDR2 SMNVEV (reference sequence). This CDR3 is 16 amino acids long.